A single sample gave rise to the 7 T cell receptor beta chains below, sequenced in a study of OX40 agonist ivuxolimab in advanced cancers. Libraries came from the immunoSEQ multiplex PCR assay. The clones in this table, taken by TCRdb from immuneACCESS, are in-frame only. Not every clone is retained; where verified, under half of the shortfall comes from an unresolved V gene, and the cause of the rest is unknown. This sample comprises about 6,700 clones, less than 95% of them detected only once. The ten most abundant clones make up over 9.5% of the sample. Sequencing was performed on CD4+ or CD8+ T cells sorted from blood, taken in a trial of the OX40 agonist ivuxolimab. The receptor set was obtained from an adult with an advanced solid tumor such as melanoma, head and neck, liver or kidney cancer.

This chain joins TRBV15 and TRBJ2-7; TRBD2 agrees at 11 bases. The ends lost 1 base at V and 7 bases at J; junction bases unmatched: 6. Germline CDR1 reads LNHNV; CDR2 reads YYDKDF (reference sequence). This CDR3 has 15 amino acids. This chain's CDR3 is CATSRGRTSGWEQYF. CDR3 nucleotide sequence: TGTGCCACCAGCAGAGGGCGGACTAGCGGGTGGGAGCAGTACTTC.

V gene TRBV5-1 combines with J gene TRBJ2-2; 11 nucleotides align to TRBD2. This CDR3 is built from 16 residues. Germline V gene lookup returns CDR1 SGHRS and CDR2 YFSETQ. The V and J ends lost 0 bases and 5 bases, in that order; junction bases with no gene match: 3. DNA of the CDR3: TGCGCCAGCAGCTTGGTGGGACTAGCGGCAACCGGGGAGCTGTTTTTT. The encoded protein is CASSLVGLAATGELFF.

The gene calls are TRBV6-5 and TRBJ2-1, with TRBD2 identical over 7 bases. V was clipped by 7 bases and J by 8 bases; unmatched bases: 11. The CDR3 totals 14 residues. CDR1 and CDR2 (germline): MNHEY, SVGAGI. CDR3 in amino acids: CASNRWGREDEQFF. Here the CDR3 DNA reads TGTGCCAGCAACCGTTGGGGGAGGGAAGATGAGCAGTTCTTC.

The rearrangement links TRBV7-2 to TRBJ1-5; no clear D gene. Trimming left V 0 bases short and J 3 bases short, with 9 bases between. Germline V gives CDR1 SGHTA, CDR2 FQGNSA. The CDR3 covers 15 residues. The CDR3 sequence is CASSLALRINQPQHF. CDR3 bases: TGTGCCAGCAGCTTAGCGCTCCGGATCAATCAGCCCCAGCATTTT.

The rearrangement uses TRBV28 and TRBJ1-4; D call uncertain. The CDR3 consists of 13 residues. The germline V gene encodes CDR1 MDHEN and CDR2 SYDVKM. Between the trimmed V and J ends, which lost 7 bases and 7 bases, there was a span of 13 bases. The chain's CDR3 is CASNGLRAEKLFF. The CDR3 DNA follows: TGTGCCAGCAATGGGTTGCGGGCTGAAAAACTGTTTTTT.

V and J are TRBV5-6 and TRBJ2-7; 7 bases fit TRBD1. Trimming at V came to 3 bases and at J to 6 bases, leaving 15 bases not matched to a gene. Germline loops: CDR1 SGHDT, CDR2 YYEEEE. The CDR3 contains 16 residues. The CDR3 reads CASSSTEQGTPSEQYF. As DNA, the CDR3 is TGTGCCAGCAGCTCGACTGAACAGGGGACCCCCAGCGAGCAGTACTTC.

The rearrangement joins TRBV27 to TRBJ1-5, with a weak D call TRBD1 (5 bases). V was trimmed by 2 bases and J by 8 bases, leaving 13 bases between them. This CDR3 has 14 amino acids. CDR1 and CDR2 (germline): MNHEY, SMNVEV (reference sequence). The CDR3 DNA follows: TGTGCCAGCAGTTTAGGGGGGGGTTGGGAGCCCCAGCATTTT. Protein: CASSLGGGWEPQHF.